This T cell receptor beta chain originates from a study of cytomegalovirus exposure and HLA in healthy donors. On this clone itself: Its antigen is currently unknown.

General study findings and limits: In vitro checks showed that a few CMV-associated chains really do target CMV antigens.

Germline V gives CDR1 MNHEY, CDR2 SMNVEV (reference sequence). This CDR3 has 14 residues. Deletions cut 6 bases from V and 0 bases from J, with 12 bases between. The PCR made use of 60 Vbeta and 13 Jbeta primers. As originally analysed: The authors later counted 65 million to 90 million unique TCR beta chains, some 9.9 million of them shared. Produced via immunoSEQ multiplex PCR; TCRdb's table is partial and in-frame only. V and J calls and clone size come straight from that table; D and trimming were deduced from the DNA. The data contain tens of thousands of clones, around 80% of them seen just once; the ten biggest clones take up roughly 50%. Nominally healthy donors provided the samples, though records likely missed some immune exposures.

The chain carries TRBV27 and TRBJ2-7; the D gene is possibly TRBD1 (6 bases). This TCR came from a man aged 45 to 65 in good health and CMV-seropositive. The sample was PBMCs. The CDR3 loop reads CASRGTLSSYEQYF. DNA for the CDR3: TGTGCCAGCAGAGGGACATTAAGCTCCTACGAGCAGTACTTC.